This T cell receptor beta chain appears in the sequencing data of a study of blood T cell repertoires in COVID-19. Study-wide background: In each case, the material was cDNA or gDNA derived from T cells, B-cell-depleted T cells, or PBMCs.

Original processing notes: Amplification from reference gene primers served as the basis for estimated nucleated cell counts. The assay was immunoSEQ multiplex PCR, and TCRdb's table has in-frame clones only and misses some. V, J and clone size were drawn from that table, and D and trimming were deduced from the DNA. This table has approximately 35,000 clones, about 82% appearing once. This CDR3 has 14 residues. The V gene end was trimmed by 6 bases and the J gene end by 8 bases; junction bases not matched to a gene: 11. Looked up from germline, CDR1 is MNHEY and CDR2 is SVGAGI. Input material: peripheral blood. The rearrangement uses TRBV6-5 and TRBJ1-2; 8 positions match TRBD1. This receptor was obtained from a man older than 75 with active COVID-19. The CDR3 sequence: CASSASDRDEGYTF. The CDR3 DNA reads TGTGCCAGCAGCGCTTCGGACAGGGACGAAGGCTACACCTTC.